Below are 7 T cell receptor beta chains sequenced from a single sample in a study of cytomegalovirus exposure and HLA in healthy donors. The PCR had 60 Vbeta and 13 Jbeta primers. The method was immunoSEQ multiplex PCR; TCRdb's version includes in-frame clones alone and lacks a portion of them. The data hold approximately 200,000 clones, with roughly 84% observed a single time. Sample: PBMCs. These receptors were collected from a boy younger than 18 in good health and CMV-seronegative.

This clone showed up just a few times. The chain has TRBV30 and TRBJ1-4, with 9 bases matching TRBD1. Trimming cost V 4 bases and J 7 bases; bases outside gene matches: 4. This CDR3 contains 13 residues. The germline V gene encodes CDR1 GTSNPN and CDR2 SVGIG (reference sequence). The CDR3 spells CAWTGTGTEKLFF. CDR3 DNA sequence: TGTGCCTGGACCGGGACAGGGACTGAAAAACTGTTTTTT.

This chain connects TRBV5-6 to TRBJ1-6, with D possibly TRBD1 on 5 matching bases. Trimming left V 0 bases short and J 10 bases short, with 5 bases between. Germline V CDR1 and CDR2: SGHDT, YYEEEE. The CDR3 is made up of 12 amino acids. The CDR3, as DNA: TGTGCCAGCAGCTTGGGGGGCTCACCCCTCCACTTT. The encoded protein is CASSLGGSPLHF. Filled out from reference TRBV5-6 and TRBJ1-6, the complete variable domain reads DAGVTQSPTHLIKTRGQQVTLRCSPKSGHDTVSWYQQALGQGPQFIFQYYEEEERQRGNFPDRFSGHQFPNYSSELNVNALLLGDSALYLCASSLGGSPLHFGNGTRLTVT.

Only a few counts were recorded for this clone. J is TRBJ2-2 and V is TRBV6-1, with D uncertain. The germline V gene has CDR1 MNHNS and CDR2 SASEGT. The CDR3 spans 13 residues. Trimming pared 3 bases from V and 3 bases from J, leaving 5 bases between. The CDR3 region has the DNA TGTGCCAGCAGTGACAGATACACCGGGGAGCTGTTTTTT. Amino acids: CASSDRYTGELFF.

The rearrangement joins TRBV20-1 to TRBJ1-1, with a tentative D call TRBD1 (5 bases). Trimming took 1 base from V and 10 from J, leaving 10 bases between them. The CDR3 has 11 amino acids. CDR1 DFQATT and CDR2 SNEGSKA come from the germline V gene (reference sequence). DNA for the CDR3: TGCAGTGCTAGAGTACCCGGGGGAGCTTTCTTT. Amino acid sequence: CSARVPGGAFF.

Remarks on this clone: At one of its ends the junction is not consistent with the germline gene, which may arise from a read error. The chain carries TRBV11-2 and TRBJ2-3; 9 positions agree with TRBD2. This CDR3 has 15 amino acids. Germline V CDR1 and CDR2: SGHAT, FQNNGV. CDR3 protein: CASSLERGGTDTQYF. The CDR3 DNA is TGTGCCAGCAGCTTAGAGCGGGGGGGCACCGATACGCAGTATTTT.

The V and J genes are TRBV19 and TRBJ2-3; 9 bases agree with TRBD1. CDR1 and CDR2 (germline): LNHDA, SQIVND (reference sequence). This CDR3 is built from 19 residues. The V gene end was trimmed by 6 bases and the J gene end by 3 bases; junction bases not matched to a gene: 19. CDR3 sequence reads: CASSSRSVHRGRGTDTQYF. The CDR3 region has the DNA TGTGCCAGTAGCTCCAGATCCGTTCACAGGGGGCGCGGAACAGATACGCAGTATTTT.

V gene TRBV7-6 combines with J gene TRBJ2-1; 7 nucleotides line up with TRBD1. Trimming at V came to 3 bases and at J to 10 bases, leaving 6 bases not matched to a gene. Germline V gene sequence: CDR1 SGHVS, CDR2 FNYEAQ. The CDR3 length is 13 residues. In DNA, the CDR3 is TGTGCCAGCAGCTTGAAGGGGGCAGGAGAGCAGTTCTTC. Translation: CASSLKGAGEQFF. Using reference TRBV7-6 and TRBJ2-1 for the parts outside the CDR3, the full variable domain is GAGVSQSPRYKVTKRGQDVALRCDPISGHVSLYWYRQALGQGPEFLTYFNYEAQQDKSGLPNDRFSAERPEGSISTLTIQRTEQRDSAMYRCASSLKGAGEQFFGPGTRLTVL.